A selection of T cell receptor beta chains follows, all from one sample in a study of T cells after yellow fever vaccination. Via MiXCR, TCRdb re-called the 5' RACE reads, giving one row per CDR3 protein. The sample consists of a few hundred thousand distinct CDR3 sequences, around an eighth of them appearing once. Material: CD4+ T cells sorted from PBMCs, obtained 15 days after the yellow fever booster vaccination. These receptors were taken from a man aged 18 to 30 who received the YFV17D yellow fever vaccine. The CDR3 runs from the conserved cysteine through the conserved F or W. The D gene is left open where the match is weak. Clone size appears in some rows only: once, few, many, or a class for an expanded clone.

V gene: TRBV6-2/TRBV6-3
D gene: NA
J gene: TRBJ1-6
clone size: few
CDR3 DNA: TGTGCCAGCATTTCGATTTCACCCCTCCACTTT
CDR3 protein: CASISISPLHF

V gene: TRBV7-9
D gene: NA
J gene: TRBJ1-3
clone size: few
CDR3 DNA: TGTGCCAGCAGCTTAAGACAGAGTTTTTTCTCTGGAAACACCATATATTTT
CDR3 protein: CASSLRQSFFSGNTIYF

V gene: TRBV3-1
D gene: NA
J gene: TRBJ1-5
clone size: NA
CDR3 DNA: TGTGCCAGCAGCCAAGTAGAGGGAAAGGGACCCCAGCATTTT
CDR3 protein: CASSQVEGKGPQHF

V gene: TRBV10-2
D gene: TRBD1
J gene: TRBJ1-1
clone size: few
CDR3 DNA: TGCGCCAGCATGGGACAGTACACTGAAGCTTTCTTT
CDR3 protein: CASMGQYTEAFF

V gene: TRBV11-2
D gene: NA
J gene: TRBJ1-4
clone size: NA
CDR3 DNA: TGTGCCAGCAGCTTTGGAGGTTATGAAAAACTGTTTTTT
CDR3 protein: CASSFGGYEKLFF

V gene: TRBV7-3
D gene: TRBD1
J gene: TRBJ1-5
clone size: many
CDR3 DNA: TGTGCCAGCAGCTTATGCAGGGGGGATCAGCCCCAGCATTTT
CDR3 protein: CASSLCRGDQPQHF

V gene: TRBV10-3
D gene: NA
J gene: TRBJ1-1
clone size: NA
CDR3 DNA: TGTGCCATCAGTGTCCAGGGAGGCTCAAGGAACACTGAAGCTTTCTTT
CDR3 protein: CAISVQGGSRNTEAFF

V gene: TRBV5-1
D gene: TRBD1
J gene: TRBJ2-1
clone size: few
CDR3 DNA: TGCGCCAGCAGCTATCTCTTCCGGGACAGAGTCCTCATAAACGTGTACAATGAGCAGTTCTTC
CDR3 protein: CASSYLFRDRVLINVYNEQFF

V gene: TRBV7-3
D gene: NA
J gene: TRBJ2-3
clone size: few
CDR3 DNA: TGTGCCAGCAGCCCCGGGAGGACAGGGTCAGATACGCAGTATTTT
CDR3 protein: CASSPGRTGSDTQYF

V gene: TRBV6-5
D gene: NA
J gene: TRBJ1-1
clone size: NA
CDR3 DNA: TGTGCCAGCAGTTCCGTACAGGGAACTGAAGCTTTCTTT
CDR3 protein: CASSSVQGTEAFF

V gene: TRBV5-1
D gene: NA
J gene: TRBJ2-5
clone size: many
CDR3 DNA: TGCGCCAGCAGCTTCGCCCCCGGCGGCGCGCAGACGCAGTACTTC
CDR3 protein: CASSFAPGGAQTQYF

V gene: TRBV6-5
D gene: NA
J gene: TRBJ2-3
clone size: NA
CDR3 DNA: TGTGCCAGCAGTTACTCCCATAGCACAGATACGCAGTATTTT
CDR3 protein: CASSYSHSTDTQYF

V gene: TRBV20-1
D gene: NA
J gene: TRBJ2-5
clone size: many
CDR3 DNA: TGCAGTGCTAGTTCGTTCAGGGAGACCCAGTACTTC
CDR3 protein: CSASSFRETQYF

V gene: TRBV12-3/TRBV12-4
D gene: TRBD1
J gene: TRBJ2-1
clone size: many
CDR3 DNA: TGTGCCAGCAGACAGGGACAGGGGCTATCTACCCACTCCTACAATGAGCAGTTCTTC
CDR3 protein: CASRQGQGLSTHSYNEQFF

V gene: TRBV19
D gene: TRBD2
J gene: TRBJ2-5
clone size: few
CDR3 DNA: TGTGCCAGTAGCGGCAGCGGGGGGTACCAAGAGACCCAGTACTTC
CDR3 protein: CASSGSGGYQETQYF

V gene: TRBV6-2/TRBV6-3
D gene: NA
J gene: TRBJ1-5
clone size: NA
CDR3 DNA: TGTGCCAGCAGTTACTCGAGTTGGGGGAGGCAAAGCAATCAGCCCCAGCATTTT
CDR3 protein: CASSYSSWGRQSNQPQHF

V gene: TRBV7-9
D gene: TRBD1
J gene: TRBJ1-1
clone size: once
CDR3 DNA: TGTGCCAGCAACCCACAGGGGGCCGGGACTGAAGCTTTCTTT
CDR3 protein: CASNPQGAGTEAFF

V gene: TRBV3-1
D gene: NA
J gene: TRBJ2-3
clone size: NA
CDR3 DNA: TGTGCCAGCAGCCAAGATTCGGCCTCAATGAGGCAGTATTTT
CDR3 protein: CASSQDSASMRQYF

V gene: TRBV28
D gene: NA
J gene: TRBJ1-6
clone size: few
CDR3 DNA: TGTGCCAGCACTGACTTCCCTCCTGGAAATTCACCCCTCCACTTT
CDR3 protein: CASTDFPPGNSPLHF

V gene: TRBV5-1
D gene: TRBD1
J gene: TRBJ2-1
clone size: many
CDR3 DNA: TGCGCCAGCAACATCGGGCAGGGGGCGTATAATGAGCAGTTCTTC
CDR3 protein: CASNIGQGAYNEQFF

V gene: TRBV24-1
D gene: NA
J gene: TRBJ1-5
clone size: many
CDR3 DNA: TGTGCCACCAGAGGGGAGAATCAGCCCCAGCATTTT
CDR3 protein: CATRGENQPQHF

V gene: TRBV4-1
D gene: NA
J gene: TRBJ2-3
clone size: few
CDR3 DNA: TGCGCCAGCAGCCTAAGGGGGGTCGGCACAGATACGCAGTATTTT
CDR3 protein: CASSLRGVGTDTQYF

V gene: TRBV5-1
D gene: TRBD2
J gene: TRBJ2-3
clone size: many
CDR3 DNA: TGCGCCAGCAGCTTGTCGGCTAGCGGGACCGATACGCAGTATTTT
CDR3 protein: CASSLSASGTDTQYF

V gene: TRBV15
D gene: NA
J gene: TRBJ2-1
clone size: few
CDR3 DNA: TGTGCCACCAGCAGAGAGAACCACAATGAGCAGTTCTTC
CDR3 protein: CATSRENHNEQFF

V gene: TRBV20-1
D gene: NA
J gene: TRBJ2-4
clone size: NA
CDR3 DNA: TGCAGTGCTAGAGTGCCAGGGGAGAACATTCAGTACTTC
CDR3 protein: CSARVPGENIQYF

V gene: TRBV2
D gene: NA
J gene: TRBJ1-1
clone size: medium-sized
CDR3 DNA: TGTGCCAGCAGGAGGGGGGGCACTGAAGCTTTCTTT
CDR3 protein: CASRRGGTEAFF

V gene: TRBV28
D gene: TRBD2
J gene: TRBJ2-3
clone size: NA
CDR3 DNA: TGTGCCAGCAGTCGGACTAGCGGGGCCCGAGATACGCAGTATTTT
CDR3 protein: CASSRTSGARDTQYF

V gene: TRBV5-6
D gene: TRBD1
J gene: TRBJ1-2
clone size: few
CDR3 DNA: TGTGCCAGCAGCTTGGTCTTAGGACAGGGGTCTGGCTACACCTTC
CDR3 protein: CASSLVLGQGSGYTF

V gene: TRBV9
D gene: NA
J gene: TRBJ2-6
clone size: few
CDR3 DNA: TGTGCCAGCAGCGTAGTCGGGGCCAACGTCCTGACTTTC
CDR3 protein: CASSVVGANVLTF

V gene: TRBV4-3
D gene: NA
J gene: TRBJ2-1
clone size: few
CDR3 DNA: TGCGCCAGCAGCCAGGATACAGGGACATATGAGCAGTTCTTC
CDR3 protein: CASSQDTGTYEQFF

V gene: TRBV9
D gene: TRBD2
J gene: TRBJ2-1
clone size: few
CDR3 DNA: TGTGCCAGCGGGGGGGTCCTCACCTACAATGAGCAGTTCTTC
CDR3 protein: CASGGVLTYNEQFF

V gene: TRBV15
D gene: NA
J gene: TRBJ1-4
clone size: NA
CDR3 DNA: TGTGCCACCAGCAGAGACGGGACATTCAATGAAAAACTGTTTTTT
CDR3 protein: CATSRDGTFNEKLFF

V gene: TRBV5-1
D gene: TRBD2
J gene: TRBJ2-5
clone size: few
CDR3 DNA: TGCGCCAGCAGCGGCACTAGCGGGGAGGAGACCCAGTACTTC
CDR3 protein: CASSGTSGEETQYF

V gene: TRBV11-3
D gene: TRBD1
J gene: TRBJ2-2
clone size: NA
CDR3 DNA: TGTGCCAGCAGGGACAGGGGTCCCGGGGAGCTGTTTTTT
CDR3 protein: CASRDRGPGELFF

V gene: TRBV24-1
D gene: NA
J gene: TRBJ2-3
clone size: many
CDR3 DNA: TGTGCCACCAGTGATCCCGGTGACCGCGGACAAGATACGCAGTATTTT
CDR3 protein: CATSDPGDRGQDTQYF

V gene: TRBV5-1
D gene: TRBD2
J gene: TRBJ2-7
clone size: many
CDR3 DNA: TGCGCCAGCAGCTCAACTAGCGGGGGAGTTTCCTACGAGCAGTACTTC
CDR3 protein: CASSSTSGGVSYEQYF

V gene: TRBV24-1
D gene: NA
J gene: TRBJ2-1
clone size: NA
CDR3 DNA: TGTGCCACCAGTGATTTGCAGGAGCAGTTCTTC
CDR3 protein: CATSDLQEQFF

V gene: TRBV5-6
D gene: TRBD1
J gene: TRBJ1-1
clone size: NA
CDR3 DNA: TGTGCCAGCACCGGACAGGGTGCGGCTGAAGCTTTCTTT
CDR3 protein: CASTGQGAAEAFF

V gene: TRBV12-3/TRBV12-4
D gene: NA
J gene: TRBJ2-1
clone size: NA
CDR3 DNA: TGTGCCAGCAGTTTTTTGGGGGTTTACAATGAGCAGTTCTTC
CDR3 protein: CASSFLGVYNEQFF